Below, one T cell receptor beta chain is given with its context. What it binds is not known. The data stem from a study of lymphopenia after photon versus proton radiotherapy. Method: immunoSEQ multiplex PCR; TCRdb's copy keeps in-frame clones and lacks some. The sample has 77,000 or so clones, about four fifths seen once. Regarding the study as a whole: Larger post-nadir TCR diversity loss correlated inversely with survival in deceased patients.

The sequencing here drew on peripheral blood, taken from a patient treated with proton-based radiotherapy. This TCR came from a man between 60 and 75 years old with pancreatic cancer.

CDR3 loop: CASSYSGGNEQFF. The CDR3 bases are TGTGCCAGCAGCTATAGCGGGGGGAATGAGCAGTTCTTC. The chain combines TRBV7-3 with TRBJ2-1; 10 bases match TRBD2. V shed 4 bases and J 7 bases; nucleotides not matched to a gene: 1. This CDR3 region has 13 residues. Germline values: CDR1 SGHTA, CDR2 FQGTGA.